Listed below are T cell receptor beta chains from one sample, sequenced in a study of beta chain features in type 1 diabetes. Sequencing used immunoSEQ multiplex PCR; TCRdb keeps in-frame clones, though not all of them. The table includes roughly 180,000 clones, roughly 8% detected once. The sequencing input was central memory CD4+ T cells from blood. Every receptor here comes from a woman aged 40 to 50 with type 1 diabetes. The CDR3 runs from the conserved cysteine through the conserved F or W. The D gene is left open where the match is weak. A row's size may be missing; if present it is once, few, many or a size class.

size: NA; J: TRBJ2-2; V: TRBV7-3; D: NA; CDR3: CASSPQGTGELFF; DNA: TGTGCCAGCAGCCCCCAGGGCACCGGGGAGCTGTTTTTT
size: NA; J: TRBJ2-2; V: TRBV19; D: TRBD1; CDR3: CASTRTSDRGHDTGELFF; DNA: TGTGCCAGTACCCGTACCTCGGACAGGGGGCATGACACCGGGGAGCTGTTTTTT
size: NA; J: TRBJ2-7; V: TRBV28; D: TRBD2; CDR3: CASSFGLAYEQYF; DNA: TGTGCCAGCAGTTTCGGACTAGCCTACGAGCAGTACTTC
size: NA; J: TRBJ2-5; V: TRBV6-6; D: TRBD2; CDR3: CASSYWGGSQETQYF; DNA: TGTGCCAGCAGTTACTGGGGGGGAAGCCAAGAGACCCAGTACTTC
size: few; J: TRBJ2-2; V: TRBV28; D: TRBD1; CDR3: CASRGGDRVTGGELFF; DNA: TGTGCCAGCAGGGGGGGGGACAGGGTGACAGGCGGGGAGCTGTTTTTT
size: NA; J: TRBJ2-7; V: TRBV10-3; D: NA; CDR3: CAISRDIYEQYF; DNA: TGTGCCATCAGCCGGGACATCTACGAGCAGTACTTC
size: NA; J: TRBJ2-2; V: TRBV2; D: TRBD1; CDR3: CASSLTGGLTGELFF; DNA: TGTGCCAGCAGTTTAACAGGGGGCCTCACCGGGGAGCTGTTTTTT
size: many; J: TRBJ1-1; V: TRBV29-1; D: NA; CDR3: CSVDRQGSTEAFF; DNA: TGCAGCGTTGATCGTCAGGGCTCGACTGAAGCTTTCTTT
size: few; J: TRBJ1-1; V: TRBV19; D: NA; CDR3: CASSIDTLGVATEAFF; DNA: TGTGCCAGTAGTATAGACACCCTCGGGGTTGCCACTGAAGCTTTCTTT
size: few; J: TRBJ2-5; V: TRBV28; D: NA; CDR3: CASSGQPQETQYF; DNA: TGTGCCAGCAGCGGACAGCCACAAGAGACCCAGTACTTC
size: few; J: TRBJ2-6; V: TRBV5-1; D: NA; CDR3: CASSRDTSSGANVLTF; DNA: TGCGCCAGCAGCCGGGACACCTCATCTGGGGCCAACGTCCTGACTTTC
size: NA; J: TRBJ1-5; V: TRBV19; D: NA; CDR3: CASSMGRLHSNQPQHF; DNA: TGTGCCAGTAGTATGGGGAGACTCCATAGCAATCAGCCCCAGCATTTT
size: few; J: TRBJ1-6; V: TRBV7-3; D: NA; CDR3: CATGDYNSPLHF; DNA: TGTGCCACGGGGGACTATAATTCACCCCTCCACTTT
size: NA; J: TRBJ1-4; V: TRBV5-1; D: NA; CDR3: CASSSSDSRNEKLFF; DNA: TGCGCCAGCAGCTCCTCGGACAGCCGTAATGAAAAACTGTTTTTT
size: few; J: TRBJ2-7; V: TRBV27; D: TRBD2; CDR3: CASSLRTGGGRRYEQYF; DNA: TGTGCCAGCAGTTTACGTACGGGAGGGGGACGGAGATACGAGCAGTACTTC
size: NA; J: TRBJ2-5; V: TRBV4-3; D: TRBD1; CDR3: CASSQGGTGLETQYF; DNA: TGCGCCAGCAGCCAAGGCGGGACAGGGCTAGAGACCCAGTACTTC
size: few; J: TRBJ1-1; V: TRBV6-5; D: NA; CDR3: CATLTPGANTEAFF; DNA: TGTGCCACCCTTACGCCAGGGGCGAACACTGAAGCTTTCTTT
size: NA; J: TRBJ1-2; V: TRBV5-1; D: TRBD1; CDR3: CASSSGQGGNYGYTF; DNA: TGCGCCAGCAGCTCCGGACAGGGGGGGAACTATGGCTACACCTTC
size: NA; J: TRBJ2-1; V: TRBV30; D: TRBD2; CDR3: CAWGSGRAGNEQFF; DNA: TGTGCCTGGGGGAGCGGGAGGGCCGGGAATGAGCAGTTCTTC
size: NA; J: TRBJ2-3; V: TRBV7-6; D: NA; CDR3: CASSLVPREHTDTQYF; DNA: TGTGCCAGCAGCTTAGTCCCGAGGGAGCACACAGATACGCAGTATTTT
size: many; J: TRBJ1-1; V: TRBV29-1; D: NA; CDR3: CSVGGESTEAFF; DNA: TGCAGCGTTGGGGGGGAATCCACTGAAGCTTTCTTT
size: few; J: TRBJ2-1; V: TRBV14; D: TRBD1; CDR3: CASSQGLDRGYLF; DNA: TGTGCCAGCAGCCAAGGCCTGGACAGGGGCTACCTCTTC
size: NA; J: TRBJ2-2; V: TRBV18; D: NA; CDR3: CASSPPLTGELFF; DNA: TGTGCCAGCTCACCACCTCTCACCGGGGAGCTGTTTTTT
size: many; J: TRBJ2-1; V: TRBV9; D: TRBD2; CDR3: CASSVVGTSGAQFF; DNA: TGTGCCAGCAGCGTAGTCGGGACTAGCGGGGCACAGTTCTTC
size: NA; J: TRBJ2-3; V: TRBV7-9; D: NA; CDR3: CASSRSPSDTQYF; DNA: TGTGCCAGCAGCCGTTCTCCCTCAGATACGCAGTATTTT
size: NA; J: TRBJ1-2; V: TRBV4-3; D: TRBD1; CDR3: CASSTLGQGFYGYTF; DNA: TGCGCCAGCAGCACATTGGGACAGGGGTTCTATGGCTACACCTTC